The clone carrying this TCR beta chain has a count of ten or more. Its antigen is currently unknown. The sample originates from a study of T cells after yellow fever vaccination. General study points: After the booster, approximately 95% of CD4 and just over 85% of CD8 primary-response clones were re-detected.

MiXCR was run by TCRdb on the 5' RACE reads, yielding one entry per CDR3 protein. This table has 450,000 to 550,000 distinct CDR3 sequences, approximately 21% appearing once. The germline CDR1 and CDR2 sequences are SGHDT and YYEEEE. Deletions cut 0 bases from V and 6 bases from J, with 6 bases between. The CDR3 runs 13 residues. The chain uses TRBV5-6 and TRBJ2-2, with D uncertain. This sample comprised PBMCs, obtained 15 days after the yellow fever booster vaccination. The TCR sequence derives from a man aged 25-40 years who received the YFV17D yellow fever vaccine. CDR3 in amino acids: CASSLERPGELFF. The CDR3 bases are TGTGCCAGCAGCTTGGAACGCCCCGGGGAGCTGTTTTTT. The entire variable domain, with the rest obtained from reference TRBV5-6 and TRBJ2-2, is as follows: DAGVTQSPTHLIKTRGQQVTLRCSPKSGHDTVSWYQQALGQGPQFIFQYYEEEERQRGNFPDRFSGHQFPNYSSELNVNALLLGDSALYLCASSLERPGELFFGEGSRLTVL.